The 9 T cell receptor beta chains below were found in one sample sequenced in a study of T cells expressing NK-cell markers. TCRdb re-called the 5' RACE reads; one entry per CDR3 protein, DNA not given. The sample totals about 460,000 distinct CDR3 sequences. What was sequenced was blood T cells: a sorted CD56 or NKG2C T cell subset, CD4+ or CD8+ T cells, or bulk PBMC T cells (not recorded which). These TCRs come from a woman aged 45-60 years in good health.

This chain connects TRBV25-1 to TRBJ2-3. The CDR3 sequence is 13 residues long. From germline, CDR1 is MGHDK and CDR2 SYGVNS. The CDR3 here is CASTQKETDTQYF.

The CDR3 region is CASSQDLGGPGNGNQPQHF. The chain has TRBV4-1 and TRBJ1-5; the D gene TCRdb calls, TRBD1, cannot be checked with no DNA. CDR3 size: 19 residues. Germline V gene sequence: CDR1 MGHRA, CDR2 YSYEKL.

The V call is TRBV5-6, the J call TRBJ2-1; as DNA is missing, the TRBD2 call by TCRdb cannot be tested. The CDR3 sequence is 18 residues long. CDR1 SGHDT and CDR2 YYEEEE come from the germline V gene. CDR3 sequence: CASSLRLAGAESYNEQFF.

The chain carries TRBV18 and TRBJ2-1. CDR1 and CDR2 from the germline V gene are KGHSH and LQKENI. This CDR3 region has 16 residues. CDR3 protein: CASSPTFPSSYNEQFF.

V gene TRBV7-2 combines with J gene TRBJ2-5. Germline V lookup: CDR1 SGHTA, CDR2 FQGNSA. This CDR3 spans 14 amino acids. The CDR3 loop is CASSLELIGGAQYF. The complete variable domain, with remaining parts taken from reference TRBV7-2 and TRBJ2-5, reads GAGVSQSPSNKVTEKGKDVELRCDPISGHTALYWYRQSLGQGLEFLIYFQGNSAPDKSGLPSDRFSAERTGGSVSTLTIQRTQQEDSAVYLCASSLELIGGAQYFGPGTRLLVL.

This chain links TRBV4-1 with TRBJ1-1; as DNA is missing, the TRBD1 call by TCRdb cannot be tested. This CDR3 has 16 amino acids. The germline gives CDR1 MGHRA, CDR2 YSYEKL. The CDR3 protein is CASSHGQGVANTEAFF.

V usage is TRBV20-1 and J usage is TRBJ2-4; there is no DNA to check the TCRdb D call of TRBD2. This CDR3 has 15 amino acids. From germline, CDR1 is DFQATT and CDR2 SNEGSKA (reference sequence). The CDR3: CSASGLAGGANIQYF.

This chain connects TRBV12-3 or TRBV12-4 to TRBJ1-3; the D gene TCRdb calls, TRBD1, cannot be checked with no DNA. There are 14 residues in the CDR3. The CDR3 spells CASRRQGDGNTIYF.

The gene calls are TRBV10-3 and TRBJ2-5; TCRdb gives TRBD1 as the D gene, but with no DNA this cannot be confirmed. Germline loops: CDR1 ENHRY, CDR2 SYGVKD. CDR3 length equals 17 residues. The chain's CDR3 is CAISDSIPGGRGETQYF.